Shown below are 12 T cell receptor beta chains from a single sample sequenced in a study of T cell changes during pregnancy in multiple sclerosis. TCRdb's table, derived via immunoSEQ multiplex PCR, lists solely in-frame clones and lacks some. This sample has tens of thousands of clones, with about 91% found just once. The sequencing here drew on CD4+ T cells from peripheral blood mononuclear cells, taken in the second trimester of pregnancy. The receptors originated from a female donor with multiple sclerosis, enrolled in a pregnancy study.

This clone is a singleton in its sample. The DNA for the CDR3 is TGTGCCAGCAGCCGCCAGGGGGCTTTGAATGGCTACACCTTC. Its translation is CASSRQGALNGYTF. This rearrangement joins TRBV11-2 to TRBJ1-2; 8 nucleotides agree with TRBD1. Per the germline V gene, CDR1 is SGHAT and CDR2 is FQNNGV. V gave up 5 bases and J gave up 6 bases; unmatched junction bases: 8. This CDR3 has 14 residues. Looking up the rest from reference TRBV11-2 and TRBJ1-2 gives the full variable domain: EAGVAQSPRYKIIEKRQSVAFWCNPISGHATLYWYQQILGQGPKLLIQFQNNGVVDDSQLPKDRFSAERLKGVDSTLKIQPAKLEDSAVYLCASSRQGALNGYTFGSGTRLTVV.

This chain joins TRBV7-3 and TRBJ2-3; 7 bases map to TRBD1. The germline V gene encodes CDR1 SGHTA and CDR2 FQGTGA. The CDR3 is made up of 14 amino acids. V lost 5 bases and J lost 2; bases outside the gene matches: 4. CDR3 sequence: CASSPGQTTDTQYF. CDR3 DNA: TGTGCCAGCAGCCCGGGACAGACCACAGATACGCAGTATTTT.

The rearrangement uses TRBV18 and TRBJ2-7; D unclear. V shed 2 bases and J shed 3 bases, with 8 bases lying between them. The germline V gene encodes CDR1 KGHSH and CDR2 LQKENI. The CDR3 spans 13 residues. CDR3 sequence: CASSPSQRYEQYF. CDR3 in DNA: TGTGCCAGCTCACCAAGCCAGCGCTACGAGCAGTACTTC.

This rearrangement joins TRBV2 to TRBJ2-7; TRBD1 aligns across 7 bases. This CDR3 has 14 residues. The V gene's germline CDR1 is SNHLY and CDR2 FYNNEI. The junction had 5 bases not matched to a gene; V was cut back by 4 bases and J by 2 bases. Written as DNA, the CDR3 is TGTGCCAGCAGTGCGGGACAGAGCCCCTACGAGCAGTACTTC. Translating it yields CASSAGQSPYEQYF.

V and J are TRBV30 and TRBJ1-1, with D possibly TRBD1 on 5 matching bases. Germline CDR1 is GTSNPN and CDR2 is SVGIG (reference sequence). Trimming removed 4 bases from V and 5 bases from J, with 20 bases in between. The CDR3 sequence is 15 residues long. CDR3 DNA: TGTGCCTGGAAAATCTCCCGCGGGGGGAGGACTGAAGCTTTCTTT. Amino acid sequence: CAWKISRGGRTEAFF.

In DNA, the CDR3 is TGTGCCAGCAGCTTAACCGGGGGGGATCGTGAGCAGTTCTTC. Its protein product is CASSLTGGDREQFF. This chain connects TRBV7-3 to TRBJ2-1; 8 bases match TRBD2. Germline V gene sequence: CDR1 SGHTA, CDR2 FQGTGA. Trimming took 0 bases from V and 9 from J; bases not matched to a gene: 4. The CDR3 has 14 amino acids.

This clone has just one count. The chain employs TRBV9 and TRBJ2-2, with 7 positions matching TRBD2. The germline gives CDR1 SGDLS, CDR2 YYNGEE. The CDR3 consists of 15 residues. V dropped 2 bases and J dropped 0; count of bases not matched to a gene: 1. The CDR3 loop is CASSVGGANTGELFF. In DNA form, the CDR3 reads TGTGCCAGCAGCGTGGGGGGGGCGAACACCGGGGAGCTGTTTTTT.

The V gene is TRBV29-1, the J gene TRBJ1-2; tentative D call: TRBD1 (5 bases). The CDR3 has 12 residues. Trimming cost V 6 bases and J 8 bases, with 16 bases left between them. Germline values: CDR1 SQVTM, CDR2 ANQGSEA. CDR3 amino acids: CSVAGLREGYTF. DNA for the CDR3: TGCAGCGTCGCCGGCCTCAGGGAAGGCTACACCTTC.

This clone was seen a single time. This chain uses TRBV2 with TRBJ2-7; 8 bases are a match to TRBD1. The germline gives CDR1 SNHLY, CDR2 FYNNEI. V shed 8 bases and J 6 bases; nucleotides not matched to a gene: 12. This CDR3 region has 14 residues. Here the CDR3 reads CASLRQGSTSEQYF. CDR3 coding DNA: TGTGCCAGCCTCAGACAGGGGTCCACTAGCGAGCAGTACTTC.

The chain recombines TRBV7-3 with TRBJ2-7; D unresolved. CDR1 is SGHTA and CDR2 is FQGTGA in the germline V gene. Between the trimmed V and J ends, which lost 5 bases and 7 bases, there was a span of 15 bases. The CDR3 has 13 amino acids. Here the CDR3 reads CASSPDPLREQYF. CDR3 nucleotide sequence: TGTGCCAGCAGCCCGGATCCTCTGAGGGAGCAGTACTTC.

The rearrangement links TRBV4-1 to TRBJ1-2; D is possibly TRBD1 (5 bases). This CDR3 comprises 14 residues. The V gene's germline CDR1 is MGHRA and CDR2 YSYEKL. V shed 0 bases and J shed 4 bases, with 9 bases lying between them. CDR3 coding DNA: TGCGCCAGCAGCCAAGATCAGGGAATCTATGGCTACACCTTC. The encoded protein is CASSQDQGIYGYTF.

This sequence joins TRBV19 and TRBJ1-4; 11 nucleotides match TRBD1. This CDR3 region has 15 residues. Germline CDR1 and CDR2: LNHDA and SQIVND (reference sequence). The junction had 11 bases not matched to a gene; V was cut back by 7 bases and J by 10 bases. The chain's CDR3 is CASTDRGRSGRKLFF. The CDR3 DNA sequence: TGTGCCAGTACGGACAGGGGGCGCTCGGGTCGAAAACTGTTTTTT.